The 9 T cell receptor beta chains below were found in one sample sequenced in a study of blood T cells in healthy people across ages. Together with a sample-barcoded 5' primer, a J-beta primer mix was included in a second PCR lasting about 6 to 11 cycles. TCRdb reprocessed the 5' RACE reads via MiXCR and lists one record per CDR3 protein. This table has around 800,000 distinct CDR3 sequences, 50% to 65% appearing once. Sequenced sample: blood. These TCRs come from a man of 80 years or more in good health.

As to this clonotype: One junction end does not reproduce the germline sequence, and a read error may be involved. The genes are TRBV12-3 or TRBV12-4 and TRBJ2-1; D unclear. The CDR3 loop spans 13 amino acids. The CDR3, as DNA: TGTGCCAGCAGTCCTCGGGCATACAATGAGCGGTTCTTC. This encodes CASSPRAYNERFF.

This clonotype has more than one count but fewer than ten. The chain employs TRBV9 and TRBJ2-4, with 8 bases aligning to TRBD2. The J call could be wrong; TRBJ2-7 is a better fit for the DNA end. Germline values: CDR1 SGDLS, CDR2 YYNGEE. The CDR3 has 15 amino acids. CDR3 DNA: TGTGCCAGCAGCGCGACCGGGACTAGTTTCTACGAGCAGTACTTC. It yields the protein CASSATGTSFYEQYF.

This chain uses TRBV10-3 with TRBJ2-1; 10 nucleotides line up with TRBD1. The CDR3 covers 14 residues. V trimming: 3 bases; J trimming: 7 bases; junction bases outside the gene matches: 3. From germline, CDR1 is ENHRY and CDR2 SYGVKD. CDR3 residues: CAISDRTGGNEQFF. CDR3 in DNA: TGTGCCATCAGTGACCGGACAGGGGGTAATGAGCAGTTCTTC.

There are a few counts of this clonotype. The chain carries TRBV10-3 and TRBJ2-1, with D tentatively TRBD2 (6 bases). Deletions cut 9 bases from V and 0 bases from J, with 15 bases between. This CDR3 region has 15 residues. Germline values: CDR1 ENHRY, CDR2 SYGVKD. Here the CDR3 DNA reads TGTGCCATTGCTGCGGGACCTGACTCCTACAATGAGCAGTTCTTC. It codes for CAIAAGPDSYNEQFF.

The genes are TRBV20-1 and TRBJ2-7; D is undetermined. Germline loops: CDR1 DFQATT, CDR2 SNEGSKA (reference sequence). Trimming cost V 6 bases and J 5 bases, with 14 bases left between them. The CDR3 covers 12 residues. The CDR3 loop reads CSAKATLDEQYF. CDR3 bases: TGCAGTGCCAAGGCGACCTTGGACGAGCAGTACTTC.

A note on this clonotype: The junction shows a germline mismatch at one end, possibly a read error. In DNA, the CDR3 is TGTGCCGGCAGCGGGGGAAAGGGGACTGAAGCTTTCTTT. Translated: CAGSGGKGTEAFF. The chain carries TRBV6-5 and TRBJ1-1; the D gene is possibly TRBD1 (5 bases). The CDR3 consists of 13 residues. The germline V gene encodes CDR1 MNHEY and CDR2 SVGAGI.

V and J are TRBV27 and TRBJ2-3; the match to TRBD1 covers 9 bases. The CDR3 is made up of 14 amino acids. V was pared by 10 bases and J by 1 base, with 6 bases of the junction left unmatched. The germline gives CDR1 MNHEY, CDR2 SMNVEV (reference sequence). The DNA for the CDR3 is TGTGCCAACAAGGGACAGGGTCGCACAGATACGCAGTATTTT. Translating gives CANKGQGRTDTQYF.

Only one count was recorded for this clonotype. This chain connects TRBV20-1 to TRBJ2-7; TRBD1 or TRBD2 may be the D gene (5 bases each). The germline gives CDR1 DFQATT, CDR2 SNEGSKA (reference sequence). The CDR3 is 13 amino acids. Trimming removed 1 base at V and 0 bases at J, with 7 bases between. The CDR3 DNA reads as TGCAGTGCTAGAGGGGGGTACTCCTACGAGCAGTACTTC. Its translation is CSARGGYSYEQYF.

This chain links TRBV27 with TRBJ2-5; D possibly uses TRBD1 or TRBD2 (5 bases each). The J call is in doubt because the DNA end fits TRBJ2-7 better. This CDR3 has 12 residues. CDR1 is MNHEY, CDR2 SMNVEV, per germline (reference sequence). The CDR3: CASGSGRYEQYF. CDR3 DNA: TGTGCCAGCGGCTCGGGGCGTTACGAGCAGTACTTC.